Reported below is one T cell receptor beta chain. Its antigen is as yet unknown. This sample was taken from a study of CD8+CD57+ T cells in acquired aplastic anemia. In the study overall: Roughly 3 ug was the average amount of DNA from sorted CD4+ and CD8+ cells. Study-level findings and limits: Patients and controls shared twenty-nine CD8+ CDR3 sequences, highly expressed in patients.

CD8+CD57+ cell expansion, shown by flow cytometry, had occurred in the patients selected for sequencing. The CDR3 runs to 13 residues. V was trimmed by 5 bases and J by 3 bases, leaving 8 bases between them. Looked up from germline, CDR1 is MNHEY and CDR2 is SMNVEV (reference sequence). The template used for profiling TCR beta VDJ and CDR3 was genomic DNA. A single record per CDR3 protein comes from TCRdb applying MiXCR to the reads. The sample contains approximately 190,000 distinct CDR3 sequences, under 55% of which appear only once. Sequencing input: sorted CD4+, CD8+, or CD8+CD57+ T cells (not recorded which) from PBMCs. The clonotype was recovered from a human donor with aplastic anemia. J is TRBJ2-4 and V is TRBV27; no clear D. The CDR3 sequence: CASSQLGKNIQYF. DNA of the CDR3: TGTGCCAGCAGTCAGCTGGGCAAAAACATTCAGTACTTC.